This T cell receptor beta chain is from a study of T-cell memory formation after mild COVID-19. Study context: Clusters of TCRs were largely donor specific.

TCRdb redid the calling of the 5' RACE reads with MiXCR, one entry per CDR3 protein. Among over 45,000 distinct CDR3 sequences, about a quarter were seen once, and the ten largest hold roughly 41%. CDR1 is SGHRS and CDR2 is YFSETQ in the germline V gene. V was trimmed by 1 base and J by 0 bases, leaving 7 bases between them. This CDR3 spans 14 amino acids. The chain couples TRBV5-1 to TRBJ2-5; D is unclear. The sample was PBMCs or a T cell subset sorted from them (not recorded which). This TCR was recovered from a man between 18 and 35 years old who had mild COVID-19 (a few samples of this study predate the infection). Cell type and time point are not known. The CDR3 loop reads CASSLTQYQETQYF. In DNA form, the CDR3 reads TGCGCCAGCAGCTTGACCCAGTACCAAGAGACCCAGTACTTC.